The 15 T cell receptor beta chains below were found in one sample sequenced in a study of cytomegalovirus exposure and HLA in healthy donors. Produced via immunoSEQ multiplex PCR; TCRdb's table is partial and in-frame only. Here the sample spans some 76,000 clones, approximately 95% being singletons. Sequenced material: PBMCs. These receptors all come from a woman younger than 35 in good health and CMV-seropositive.

The rearrangement joins TRBV6-6 to TRBJ1-1; 9 bases are shared with TRBD1. CDR3 length equals 15 residues. V trimming: 6 bases; J trimming: 0 bases; junction bases outside the gene matches: 5. The germline V gene has CDR1 MNHNY and CDR2 SVGAGI (reference sequence). CDR3 DNA sequence: TGTGCCAGCAGGCTAAGGGACAGGGTGAACACTGAAGCTTTCTTT. Encoded protein: CASRLRDRVNTEAFF.

The V gene is TRBV19, the J gene TRBJ1-2; D ambiguous. Trimming pared 9 bases from V and 8 bases from J, leaving 22 bases between. There are 14 residues in the CDR3. Germline V gene data show CDR1 as LNHDA and CDR2 as SQIVND (reference sequence). The CDR3 is CASSNPGLLGGYTF. In DNA, the CDR3 is TGTGCCAGCTCGAACCCAGGCTTACTTGGGGGCTACACCTTC.

The chain employs TRBV10-3 and TRBJ2-1, with 8 bases that match TRBD2. Per germline, CDR1 ENHRY and CDR2 SYGVKD. Losses at the gene ends were 3 bases for V and 2 bases for J; bases not matched to a gene: 6. The CDR3 length is 16 residues. The CDR3 DNA reads as TGTGCCATCAGTGAACGCACTAGCGGAGCCTACAATGAGCAGTTCTTC. It is translated as CAISERTSGAYNEQFF.

The V gene is TRBV7-9, the J gene TRBJ1-4, with TRBD1 matching 9 bases. CDR3 length: 14 residues. Per germline, CDR1 SEHNR and CDR2 FQNEAQ (reference sequence). V lost 4 bases to trimming and J lost 8 bases; unmatched junction nucleotides: 5. The CDR3 nucleotides read TGTGCCAGCAGCTCACAGGGGACAGGGGAAAAACTGTTTTTT. Protein sequence: CASSSQGTGEKLFF.

This chain uses TRBV11-3 with TRBJ2-5; 9 bases fit TRBD2. The germline gives CDR1 SGHNT, CDR2 YENEEA. V lost 0 bases and J lost 5; bases outside the gene matches: 13. This CDR3 region has 18 residues. The CDR3 region has the DNA TGTGCCAGCAGCTTAGATCCCCCTTCGCGGGGGGGGCGGGAGACCCAGTACTTC. Translated: CASSLDPPSRGGRETQYF.

This chain connects TRBV11-2 to TRBJ2-3, with 13 positions matching TRBD2. Germline V lookup: CDR1 SGHAT, CDR2 FQNNGV. With V trimmed by 6 bases and J by 3 bases, 6 bases remained unmatched. The CDR3 is 16 amino acids. CDR3 nucleotide sequence: TGTGCCAGCAGTCTTGGGACTAGCGGGAATACAGATACGCAGTATTTT. This codes for CASSLGTSGNTDTQYF. Looking up the rest from reference TRBV11-2 and TRBJ2-3 gives the full variable domain: EAGVAQSPRYKIIEKRQSVAFWCNPISGHATLYWYQQILGQGPKLLIQFQNNGVVDDSQLPKDRFSAERLKGVDSTLKIQPAKLEDSAVYLCASSLGTSGNTDTQYFGPGTRLTVL.

The chain couples TRBV7-2 to TRBJ1-6; D might be TRBD1 (6 bases). CDR1 SGHTA and CDR2 FQGNSA come from the germline V gene. The CDR3 runs 15 residues. Trimming left V 1 base short and J 7 bases short, with 11 bases between. Written as DNA, the CDR3 is TGTGCCAGCAGCTTAGGGTTACAGGGAAATTCACCCCTCCACTTT. Amino acid sequence: CASSLGLQGNSPLHF.

The CDR3 coding sequence is TGTGCCTGGAGTTCGACAGCCTTCCATCAGCCCCAGCATTTT. Residues: CAWSSTAFHQPQHF. This chain joins TRBV30 and TRBJ1-5; D is possibly TRBD1 (5 bases). Trimming removed 2 bases at V and 5 bases at J, with 13 bases between. Germline loops: CDR1 GTSNPN, CDR2 SVGIG (reference sequence). The CDR3 has 14 residues.

The rearrangement joins TRBV28 to TRBJ2-5; 7 bases fit TRBD1. The CDR3 runs to 13 residues. Germline V gene data show CDR1 as MDHEN and CDR2 as SYDVKM. Trimming took 3 bases from V and 3 from J; bases not matched to a gene: 1. The CDR3 DNA is TGTGCCAGCAGTTTCGACAGGGAAGAGACCCAGTACTTC. It translates to CASSFDREETQYF.

This clone was seen only once. The chain combines TRBV27 with TRBJ1-2; 11 bases agree with TRBD1. The germline gives CDR1 MNHEY, CDR2 SMNVEV (reference sequence). The CDR3 totals 14 residues. V was clipped by 6 bases and J by 6 bases; unmatched bases: 6. The CDR3 is CASRWTGGSDGYTF. The DNA of the CDR3 is TGTGCCAGCAGGTGGACAGGGGGCTCTGATGGCTACACCTTC.

The rearrangement joins TRBV28 to TRBJ2-5, with a tentative D call TRBD2 (5 bases). This CDR3 has 16 amino acids. V lost 2 bases, J lost 5 bases, and 18 bases lay in between. The germline V gene encodes CDR1 MDHEN and CDR2 SYDVKM. CDR3 region: CASSLPPLRGLETQYF. The CDR3 coding sequence is TGTGCCAGCAGTTTACCCCCCCTGAGAGGGCTTGAGACCCAGTACTTC.

The rearrangement links TRBV29-1 to TRBJ2-7; possible D gene TRBD1, 6 bases. This CDR3 is built from 13 residues. CDR1 SQVTM and CDR2 ANQGSEA come from the germline V gene. Trimming cost V 4 bases and J 6 bases, with 16 bases left between them. CDR3 protein: CSVGAGDYGEQYF. The CDR3 DNA sequence: TGCAGCGTTGGAGCAGGGGATTATGGCGAGCAGTACTTC.

CDR3 sequence (DNA): TGTGCCAGCAGCTTAAGGGCTTCGGGACTAGCGGGGTCGTCAGAGACCCAGTACTTC. It codes for CASSLRASGLAGSSETQYF. The chain has TRBV7-9 and TRBJ2-5; 13 nucleotides align to TRBD2. The CDR3 is made up of 19 amino acids. Germline V gives CDR1 SEHNR, CDR2 FQNEAQ (reference sequence). Trimming at V came to 2 bases and at J to 4 bases, leaving 13 bases not matched to a gene.

The chain employs TRBV5-1 and TRBJ1-2, with TRBD1 matching over 9 bases. The germline V gene has CDR1 SGHRS and CDR2 YFSETQ. The V segment lost 4 bases and the J segment 4 bases; nucleotides outside the gene matches: 11. This CDR3 spans 16 amino acids. This CDR3 is CASSPGLTGGGYGYTF. The CDR3 DNA reads as TGCGCCAGCAGCCCCGGCCTGACAGGGGGAGGCTATGGCTACACCTTC. The full variable domain, completed using reference TRBV5-1 and TRBJ1-2, is KAGVTQTPRYLIKTRGQQVTLSCSPISGHRSVSWYQQTPGQGLQFLFEYFSETQRNKGNFPGRFSGRQFSNSRSEMNVSTLELGDSALYLCASSPGLTGGGYGYTFGSGTRLTVV.

The genes are TRBV9 and TRBJ2-1; the D gene is possibly TRBD2 (5 bases). This CDR3 is built from 15 residues. V lost 4 bases to trimming and J lost 6 bases, with 17 bases between them. CDR1 and CDR2 (germline): SGDLS, YYNGEE. CDR3 sequence reads: CASSLTSLTSNEQFF. The CDR3 DNA reads as TGTGCCAGCAGCTTGACCTCCCTCACTAGCAATGAGCAGTTCTTC.